The sequence of this TCR beta chain was determined in a study of identifying expanded T cells in peripheral blood. TCRdb keeps only in-frame clones here, not all; method: immunoSEQ multiplex PCR. The sample has 85,000 to 120,000 clones, around 88% seen once; the top ten hold around 14%. The CDR3 is 14 amino acids. Trimming stripped 2 bases from V and 3 bases from J, with 8 bases between. Germline assignment: CDR1 SGHTA and CDR2 FQGNSA. This receptor was obtained from a person aged 18 to 75 in good health. Sequenced input: blood. The rearrangement joins TRBV7-2 to TRBJ1-5; D call uncertain. CDR3 amino acids: CASSLMGINQPQHF. The CDR3 DNA is TGTGCCAGCAGCTTAATGGGGATCAATCAGCCCCAGCATTTT.